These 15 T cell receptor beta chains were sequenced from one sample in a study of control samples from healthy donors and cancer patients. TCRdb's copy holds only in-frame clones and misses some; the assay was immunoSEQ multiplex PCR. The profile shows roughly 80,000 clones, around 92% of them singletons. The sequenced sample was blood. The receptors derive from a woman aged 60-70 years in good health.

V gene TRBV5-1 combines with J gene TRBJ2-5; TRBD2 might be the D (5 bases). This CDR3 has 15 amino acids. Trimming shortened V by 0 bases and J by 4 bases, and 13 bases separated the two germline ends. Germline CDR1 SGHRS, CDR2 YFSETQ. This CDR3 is CASSLAPGFPETQYF. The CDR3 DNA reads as TGCGCCAGCAGCTTGGCCCCGGGGTTCCCAGAGACCCAGTACTTC. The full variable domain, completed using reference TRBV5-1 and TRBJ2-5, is KAGVTQTPRYLIKTRGQQVTLSCSPISGHRSVSWYQQTPGQGLQFLFEYFSETQRNKGNFPGRFSGRQFSNSRSEMNVSTLELGDSALYLCASSLAPGFPETQYFGPGTRLLVL.

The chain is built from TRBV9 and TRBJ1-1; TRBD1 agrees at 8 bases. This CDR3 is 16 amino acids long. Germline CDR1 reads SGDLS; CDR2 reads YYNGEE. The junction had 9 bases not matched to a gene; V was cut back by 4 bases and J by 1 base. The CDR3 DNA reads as TGTGCCAGCAGCTTGGGACAGGCGAGGGGGAACACTGAAGCTTTCTTT. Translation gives CASSLGQARGNTEAFF.

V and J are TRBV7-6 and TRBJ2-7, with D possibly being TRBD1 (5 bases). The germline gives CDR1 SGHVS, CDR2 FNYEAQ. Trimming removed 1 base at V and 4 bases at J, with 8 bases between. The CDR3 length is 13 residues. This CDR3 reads CASSLGAGYEQYF. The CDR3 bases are TGTGCCAGCAGCTTAGGGGCAGGGTACGAGCAGTACTTC.

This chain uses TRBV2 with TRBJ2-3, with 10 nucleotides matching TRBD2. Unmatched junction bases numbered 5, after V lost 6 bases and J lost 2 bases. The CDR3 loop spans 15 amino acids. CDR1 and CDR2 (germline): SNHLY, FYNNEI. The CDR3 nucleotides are TGTGCCAGCAGCGTAGCGGGAGGAGACACAGATACGCAGTATTTT. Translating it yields CASSVAGGDTDTQYF.

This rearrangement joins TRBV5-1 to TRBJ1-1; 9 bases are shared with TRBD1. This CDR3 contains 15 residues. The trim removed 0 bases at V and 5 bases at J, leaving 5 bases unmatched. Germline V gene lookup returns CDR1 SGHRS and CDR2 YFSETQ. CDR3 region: CASSLGGQGRTEAFF. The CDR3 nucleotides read TGCGCCAGCAGCTTGGGGGGACAGGGTCGGACTGAAGCTTTCTTT. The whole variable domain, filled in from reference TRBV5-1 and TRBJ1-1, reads KAGVTQTPRYLIKTRGQQVTLSCSPISGHRSVSWYQQTPGQGLQFLFEYFSETQRNKGNFPGRFSGRQFSNSRSEMNVSTLELGDSALYLCASSLGGQGRTEAFFGQGTRLTVV.

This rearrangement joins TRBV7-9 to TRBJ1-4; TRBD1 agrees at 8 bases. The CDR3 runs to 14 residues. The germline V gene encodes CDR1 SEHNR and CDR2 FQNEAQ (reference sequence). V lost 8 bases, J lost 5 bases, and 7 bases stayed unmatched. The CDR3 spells CASRQGTGNEKLFF. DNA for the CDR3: TGTGCCAGCCGACAGGGGACGGGGAATGAAAAACTGTTTTTT.

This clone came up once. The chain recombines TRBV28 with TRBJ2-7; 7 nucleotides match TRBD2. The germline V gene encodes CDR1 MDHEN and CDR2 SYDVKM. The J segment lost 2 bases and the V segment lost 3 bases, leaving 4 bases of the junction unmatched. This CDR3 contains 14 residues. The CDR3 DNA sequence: TGTGCCAGCAGTTTGGGGGGGGATCCCTACGAGCAGTACTTC. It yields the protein CASSLGGDPYEQYF.

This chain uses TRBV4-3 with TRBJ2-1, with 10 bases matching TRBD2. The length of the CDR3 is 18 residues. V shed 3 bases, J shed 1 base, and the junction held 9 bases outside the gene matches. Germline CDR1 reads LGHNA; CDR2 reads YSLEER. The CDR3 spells CASSHEREGLFSYNEQFF. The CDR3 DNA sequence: TGCGCCAGCAGCCATGAGCGGGAGGGCCTGTTTTCCTACAATGAGCAGTTCTTC.

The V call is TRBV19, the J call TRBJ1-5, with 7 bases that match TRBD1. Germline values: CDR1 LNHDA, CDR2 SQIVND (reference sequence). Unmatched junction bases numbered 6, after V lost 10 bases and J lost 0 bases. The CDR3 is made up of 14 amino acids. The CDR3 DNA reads TGTGCCACTGACAGGGCCTATAGCAATCAGCCCCAGCATTTT. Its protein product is CATDRAYSNQPQHF. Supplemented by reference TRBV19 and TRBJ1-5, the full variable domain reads DGGITQSPKYLFRKEGQNVTLSCEQNLNHDAMYWYRQDPGQGLRLIYYSQIVNDFQKGDIAEGYSVSREKKESFPLTVTSAQKNPTAFYLCATDRAYSNQPQHFGDGTRLSIL.

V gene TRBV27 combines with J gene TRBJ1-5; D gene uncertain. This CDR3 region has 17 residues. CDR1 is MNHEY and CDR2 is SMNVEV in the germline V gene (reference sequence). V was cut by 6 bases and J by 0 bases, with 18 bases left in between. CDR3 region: CASRPSNHPYSNQPQHF. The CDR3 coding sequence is TGTGCCAGCAGGCCTTCCAATCATCCTTATAGCAATCAGCCCCAGCATTTT.

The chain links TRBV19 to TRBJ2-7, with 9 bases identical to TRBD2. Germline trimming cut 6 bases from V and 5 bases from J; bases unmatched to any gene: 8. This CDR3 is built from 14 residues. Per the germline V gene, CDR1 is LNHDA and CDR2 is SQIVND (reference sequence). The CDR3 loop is CASSFGGRAHEQYF. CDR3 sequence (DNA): TGTGCCAGTAGCTTCGGCGGGAGGGCCCACGAGCAGTACTTC.

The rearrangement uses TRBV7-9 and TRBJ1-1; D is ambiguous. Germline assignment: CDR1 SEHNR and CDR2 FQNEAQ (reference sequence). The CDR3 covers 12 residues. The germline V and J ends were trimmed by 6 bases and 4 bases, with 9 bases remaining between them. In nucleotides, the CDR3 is TGTGCCAGCAGGGGGATAGGCACTGAAGCTTTCTTT. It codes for CASRGIGTEAFF.

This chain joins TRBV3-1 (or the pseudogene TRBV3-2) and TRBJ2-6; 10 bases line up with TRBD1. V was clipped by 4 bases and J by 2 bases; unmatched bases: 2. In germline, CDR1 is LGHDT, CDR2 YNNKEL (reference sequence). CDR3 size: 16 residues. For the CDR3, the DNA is TGTGCCAGCAGCCGGACAGGGGGAACTGGGGCCAACGTCCTGACTTTC. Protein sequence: CASSRTGGTGANVLTF.

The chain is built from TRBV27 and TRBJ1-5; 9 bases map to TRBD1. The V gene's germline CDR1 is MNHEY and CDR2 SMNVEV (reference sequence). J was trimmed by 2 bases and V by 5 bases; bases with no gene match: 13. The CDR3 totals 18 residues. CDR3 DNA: TGTGCCAGCAGTCGAAAACTTTTAAGGACAGGGGGCAATCAGCCCCAGCATTTT. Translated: CASSRKLLRTGGNQPQHF.

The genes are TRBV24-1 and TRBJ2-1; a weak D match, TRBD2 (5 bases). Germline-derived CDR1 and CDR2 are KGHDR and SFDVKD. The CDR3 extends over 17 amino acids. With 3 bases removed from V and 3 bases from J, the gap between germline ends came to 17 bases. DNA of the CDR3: TGTGCCACCAGTGATGACGACCGAGGACTGGTCTACAATGAGCAGTTCTTC. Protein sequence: CATSDDDRGLVYNEQFF.